There are many counts of the clone carrying this T cell receptor (beta chain). This sample was included in a study of T cells in Graves' hyperthyroidism and ophthalmopathy. Germline trimming cut 0 bases from V and 1 base from J; bases unmatched to any gene: 9. CDR3 length: 18 amino acids. In germline, CDR1 is SEHNR, CDR2 FQNEAQ (reference sequence). RNA transcripts were the template for amplifying TCR beta CDR3 regions. TCR CDR3 underwent first-round RT-PCR with the HTBI primer set. TCRdb called the multiplex PCR reads again in MiXCR, with one record for every CDR3 protein. This table has under 350,000 distinct CDR3 sequences, about 13% appearing once.

The sequence was obtained from a middle-aged woman with Graves' ophthalmopathy. The source material was blood. The chain couples TRBV7-9 to TRBJ2-1; 7 nucleotides align to TRBD1. This CDR3 is CASSLATSGTESYNEQFF. In DNA, the CDR3 is TGTGCCAGCAGCTTAGCGACGTCCGGGACAGAGTCCTACAATGAGCAGTTCTTC.